The 11 T cell receptor beta chains below all came from one sample that was sequenced in a study of cytomegalovirus exposure and HLA in healthy donors. The PCR employed 60 Vbeta primers together with 13 Jbeta primers. Libraries were prepared by immunoSEQ multiplex PCR; TCRdb keeps only in-frame clonotypes and omits some of them. This sample carries about 130,000 clones, 65% to 80% of them seen once, and the ten largest clones take around 1.5%. Sequenced material: PBMCs. These receptors were obtained from a woman younger than 30 in good health and CMV-seronegative.

About this clone: The junction shows a germline mismatch at one end, possibly a read error. This chain joins TRBV6-1 and TRBJ2-7; D unresolved. The CDR3 extends over 12 amino acids. CDR1 is MNHNS and CDR2 is SASEGT in the germline V gene. CDR3 sequence reads: CASSSVSYERYF. The CDR3 DNA reads as TGTGCCAGCAGTTCCGTATCCTACGAGCGGTACTTC.

This clone appeared a few times. This chain uses TRBV10-1 with TRBJ1-2; 7 positions match TRBD1. CDR1 is WNHNN, CDR2 SYGVQD, per germline (reference sequence). This CDR3 has 15 residues. J lost 8 bases, V lost 2 bases, and 11 bases had no gene match. For the CDR3, the DNA is TGCGCCAGCAGTGAGGACCCGAAGGGGGCGAAAGGCTACACCTTC. Amino acid sequence: CASSEDPKGAKGYTF.

V and J are TRBV5-1 and TRBJ2-1, with 13 nucleotides matching TRBD2. V was pared by 2 bases and J by 4 bases, with 9 bases of the junction left unmatched. Germline lookup yields CDR1 SGHRS and CDR2 YFSETQ. This CDR3 spans 18 amino acids. The CDR3 reads CASSFSRLAGGLYNEQFF. In nucleotides, the CDR3 is TGCGCCAGCAGCTTCTCAAGACTAGCGGGAGGATTGTACAATGAGCAGTTCTTC.

The J gene is TRBJ2-2, the V gene TRBV5-1, with 11 bases fitting TRBD2. Germline V CDR1 and CDR2: SGHRS, YFSETQ. The CDR3 loop spans 15 amino acids. V lost 4 bases to trimming and J lost 3 bases; unmatched junction nucleotides: 2. As DNA, the CDR3 is TGCGCCAGCAGCCGTAGCGGGAGGGACACCGGGGAGCTGTTTTTT. It translates to CASSRSGRDTGELFF.

This rearrangement joins TRBV5-6 to TRBJ1-4; D is uncertain. CDR3 length equals 12 residues. Germline CDR1 SGHDT, CDR2 YYEEEE. Trimming removed 0 bases from V and 7 bases from J, with 4 bases in between. The CDR3 sequence is CASSLGGEKLFF. CDR3 nucleotide sequence: TGTGCCAGCAGCTTGGGAGGTGAAAAACTGTTTTTT.

This chain uses TRBV19 with TRBJ1-1; 8 bases are shared with TRBD1. The germline V gene has CDR1 LNHDA and CDR2 SQIVND (reference sequence). The V gene end was trimmed by 7 bases and the J gene end by 5 bases; junction bases not matched to a gene: 12. CDR3 length: 15 amino acids. CDR3 amino acids: CASIGYRGGWTEAFF. The CDR3 DNA sequence: TGTGCCAGTATAGGATACAGGGGGGGATGGACTGAAGCTTTCTTT. Full variable domain (outside the CDR3, taken from reference TRBV19 and TRBJ1-1): DGGITQSPKYLFRKEGQNVTLSCEQNLNHDAMYWYRQDPGQGLRLIYYSQIVNDFQKGDIAEGYSVSREKKESFPLTVTSAQKNPTAFYLCASIGYRGGWTEAFFGQGTRLTVV.

Here the CDR3 DNA reads TGTGCCTGGAATGGCGGGAGGGCCTACGAGCAGTACTTC. Its translation is CAWNGGRAYEQYF. The chain recombines TRBV30 with TRBJ2-7; 9 nucleotides line up with TRBD2. Germline lookup yields CDR1 GTSNPN and CDR2 SVGIG (reference sequence). V was clipped by 4 bases and J by 2 bases; unmatched bases: 3. The CDR3 has 13 residues.

This clone was observed a handful of times. The V and J genes are TRBV7-6 and TRBJ2-5; unclear D gene. Per germline, CDR1 SGHVS and CDR2 FNYEAQ. The CDR3 consists of 13 residues. Trimming shortened V by 1 base and J by 2 bases, and 5 bases separated the two germline ends. The CDR3 coding sequence is TGTGCCAGCAGCTTAGGGCCGCAAGAGACCCAGTACTTC. Amino acids: CASSLGPQETQYF.

The chain couples TRBV11-2 to TRBJ2-7; D perhaps matches TRBD1 (6 bases). The CDR3 totals 16 residues. Germline values: CDR1 SGHAT, CDR2 FQNNGV. V was cut by 4 bases and J by 4 bases, with 20 bases left in between. CDR3 nucleotide sequence: TGTGCCAGCAGCTCTGTCAGGGGACCTTCCATGTACGAGCAGTACTTC. Residues: CASSSVRGPSMYEQYF.

The chain combines TRBV9 with TRBJ2-7, with TRBD2 identical over 9 bases. Unmatched junction bases numbered 7, after V lost 0 bases and J lost 3 bases. This CDR3 comprises 16 residues. CDR1 is SGDLS, CDR2 YYNGEE, per germline. CDR3 sequence: CASSVEPAGGFYEQYF. The DNA of the CDR3 is TGTGCCAGCAGCGTAGAACCAGCGGGAGGATTCTACGAGCAGTACTTC.

The chain is built from TRBV5-1 and TRBJ2-1; TRBD2 agrees at 10 bases. This CDR3 comprises 15 residues. Germline V CDR1 and CDR2: SGHRS, YFSETQ. Trimming at V came to 4 bases and at J to 5 bases, leaving 6 bases not matched to a gene. Here the CDR3 reads CASSTLAGSHNEQFF. The CDR3 nucleotides read TGCGCCAGCAGCACACTAGCGGGATCTCACAATGAGCAGTTCTTC.